This TCR beta chain was profiled in a study of blood T cell repertoires in COVID-19. Study background: PBMCs, B-cell-depleted T cells, or T cells provided the cDNA or gDNA that made up the material.

CDR3 length: 13 amino acids. Germline V CDR1 and CDR2: MNHEY, SVGAGI. The ends were cut back, 6 bases at V and 5 bases at J, with 8 bases in the middle. Original processing methods: Amplified reference gene primers provided the basis for estimating nucleated cell counts. Produced via immunoSEQ multiplex PCR; TCRdb's table is partial and in-frame only. The V and J calls and the clone size are those of that table, but D and trimming were determined from the DNA. The sample shows around 41,000 clones, more than 85% of them seen only once. The clonotype was recovered from a human donor in a cohort sampled during active COVID-19. The genes are TRBV6-5 and TRBJ1-6, with D perhaps TRBD1 (6 bases). The sample was peripheral blood. The CDR3 nucleotides are TGTGCCAGCAGAGGGGACAATAATTCACCCCTCCACTTT. As protein: CASRGDNNSPLHF.